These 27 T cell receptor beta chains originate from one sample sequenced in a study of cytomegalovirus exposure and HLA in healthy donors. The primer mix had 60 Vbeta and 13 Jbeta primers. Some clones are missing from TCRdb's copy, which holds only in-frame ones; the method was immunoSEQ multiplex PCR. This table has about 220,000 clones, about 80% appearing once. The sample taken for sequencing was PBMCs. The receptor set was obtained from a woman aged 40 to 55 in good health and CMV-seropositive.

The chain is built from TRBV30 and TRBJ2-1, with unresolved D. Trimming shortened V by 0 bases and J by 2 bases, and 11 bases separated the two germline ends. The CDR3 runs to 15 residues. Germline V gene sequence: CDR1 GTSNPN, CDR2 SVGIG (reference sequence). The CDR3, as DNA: TGTGCCTGGAGTGTACTCGCGGCCCCCTACAATGAGCAGTTCTTC. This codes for CAWSVLAAPYNEQFF.

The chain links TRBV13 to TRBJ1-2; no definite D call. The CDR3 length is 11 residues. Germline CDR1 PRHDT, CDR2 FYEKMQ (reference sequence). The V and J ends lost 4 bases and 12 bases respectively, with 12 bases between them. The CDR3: CASSSSVEHTF. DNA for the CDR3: TGTGCCAGCAGCTCATCTGTGGAGCACACCTTC.

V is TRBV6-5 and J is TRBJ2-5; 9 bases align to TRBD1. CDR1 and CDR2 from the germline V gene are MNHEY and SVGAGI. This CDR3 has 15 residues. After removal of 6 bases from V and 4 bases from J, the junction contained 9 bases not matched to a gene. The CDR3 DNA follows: TGTGCCAGCAGGCTTACAGGGGGCTTATCAGAGACCCAGTACTTC. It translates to CASRLTGGLSETQYF.

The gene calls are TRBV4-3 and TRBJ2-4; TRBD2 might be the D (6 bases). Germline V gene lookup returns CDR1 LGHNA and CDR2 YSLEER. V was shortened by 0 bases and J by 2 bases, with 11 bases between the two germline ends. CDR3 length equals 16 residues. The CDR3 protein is CASSQDPAGSKNIQYF. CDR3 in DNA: TGCGCCAGCAGCCAAGATCCTGCGGGGTCCAAAAACATTCAGTACTTC.

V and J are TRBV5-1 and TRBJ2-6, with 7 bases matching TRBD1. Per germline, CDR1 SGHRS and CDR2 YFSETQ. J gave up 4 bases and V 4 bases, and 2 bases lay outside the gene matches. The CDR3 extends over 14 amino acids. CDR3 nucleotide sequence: TGCGCCAGCAGCGGGACAGCCGGGGCCAACGTCCTGACTTTC. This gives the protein CASSGTAGANVLTF.

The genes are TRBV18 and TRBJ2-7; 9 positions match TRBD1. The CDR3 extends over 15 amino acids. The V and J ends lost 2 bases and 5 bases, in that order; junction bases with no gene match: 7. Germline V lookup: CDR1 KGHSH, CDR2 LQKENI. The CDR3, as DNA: TGTGCCAGCTCACCAGGCCTACAGGGGGCCCACGAGCAGTACTTC. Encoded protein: CASSPGLQGAHEQYF.

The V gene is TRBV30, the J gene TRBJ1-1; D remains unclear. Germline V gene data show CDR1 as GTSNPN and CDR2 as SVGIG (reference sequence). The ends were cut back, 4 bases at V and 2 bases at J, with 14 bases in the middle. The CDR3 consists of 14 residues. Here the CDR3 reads CAWTPGRRNTEAFF. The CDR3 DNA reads TGTGCCTGGACCCCGGGTCGGCGAAACACTGAAGCTTTCTTT.

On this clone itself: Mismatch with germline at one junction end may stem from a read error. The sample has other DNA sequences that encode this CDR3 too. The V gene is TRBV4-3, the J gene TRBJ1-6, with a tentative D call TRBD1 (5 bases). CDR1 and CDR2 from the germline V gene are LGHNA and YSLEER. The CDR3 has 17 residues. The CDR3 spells CASSRAGLSSYNSPLHF. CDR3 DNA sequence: TGCGCCAGCAGCCGGGCAGGGTTGAGCTCCTATAATTCCCCCCTCCACTTT.

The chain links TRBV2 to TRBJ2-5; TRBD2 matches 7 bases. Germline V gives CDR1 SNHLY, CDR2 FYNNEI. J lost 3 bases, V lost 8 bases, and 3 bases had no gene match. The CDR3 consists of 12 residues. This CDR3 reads CASGGVKETQYF. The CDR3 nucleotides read TGTGCCAGCGGGGGGGTCAAAGAGACCCAGTACTTC.

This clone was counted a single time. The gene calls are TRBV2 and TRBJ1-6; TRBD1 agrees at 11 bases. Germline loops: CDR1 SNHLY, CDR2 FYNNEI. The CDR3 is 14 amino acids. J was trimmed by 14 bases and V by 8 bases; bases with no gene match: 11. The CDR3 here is CASFVDRGRAALHF. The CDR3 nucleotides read TGTGCCAGCTTCGTGGACAGGGGGCGCGCGGCCCTCCACTTT.

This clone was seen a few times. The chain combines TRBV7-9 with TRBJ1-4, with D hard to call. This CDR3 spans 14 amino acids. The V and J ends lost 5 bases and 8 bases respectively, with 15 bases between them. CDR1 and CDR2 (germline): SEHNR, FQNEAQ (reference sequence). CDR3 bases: TGTGCCAGCAGCCCGGTGAATCGAGAGGAAAAACTGTTTTTT. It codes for CASSPVNREEKLFF.

The CDR3 DNA is TGTGCCAGCAACCCCGGGACTAGCGGCTCCTACGAGCAGTACTTC. This translates into CASNPGTSGSYEQYF. The genes are TRBV6-1 and TRBJ2-5, with 11 bases fitting TRBD2. The J call may be wrong; the DNA end is better matched by TRBJ2-7. The CDR3 sequence is 15 residues long. Per the germline V gene, CDR1 is MNHNS and CDR2 is SASEGT.

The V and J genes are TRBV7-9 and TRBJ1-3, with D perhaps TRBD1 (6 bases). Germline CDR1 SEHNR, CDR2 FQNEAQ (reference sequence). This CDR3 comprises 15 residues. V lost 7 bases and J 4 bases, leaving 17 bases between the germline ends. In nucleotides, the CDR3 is TGTGCCAGCAACTCTATCACCGGGACAGGAAACACCATATATTTT. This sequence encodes CASNSITGTGNTIYF.

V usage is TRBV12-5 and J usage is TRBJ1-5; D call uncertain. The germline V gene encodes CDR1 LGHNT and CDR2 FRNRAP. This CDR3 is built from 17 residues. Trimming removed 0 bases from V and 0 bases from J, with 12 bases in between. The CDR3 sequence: CASGLVHPDYSNQPQHF. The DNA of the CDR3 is TGTGCTAGTGGTTTGGTACATCCAGATTATAGCAATCAGCCCCAGCATTTT.

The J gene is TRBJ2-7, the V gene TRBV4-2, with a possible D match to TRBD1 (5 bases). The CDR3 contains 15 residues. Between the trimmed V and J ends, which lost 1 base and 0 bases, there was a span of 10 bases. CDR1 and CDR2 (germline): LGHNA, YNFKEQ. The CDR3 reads CASSQGHRTSYEQYF. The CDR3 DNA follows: TGTGCCAGCAGCCAAGGACACAGGACCTCCTACGAGCAGTACTTC.

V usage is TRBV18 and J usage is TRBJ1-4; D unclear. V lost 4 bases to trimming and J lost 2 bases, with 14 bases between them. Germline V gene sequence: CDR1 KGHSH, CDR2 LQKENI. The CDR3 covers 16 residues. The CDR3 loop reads CASSLNARVTNEKLFF. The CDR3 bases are TGTGCCAGCTCACTAAACGCCCGAGTTACTAATGAAAAACTGTTTTTT.

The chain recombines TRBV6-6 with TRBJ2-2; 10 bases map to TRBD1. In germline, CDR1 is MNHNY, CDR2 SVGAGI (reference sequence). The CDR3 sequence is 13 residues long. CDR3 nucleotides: TGTGCTACTGGACAGGGGGACGGCGGGGAGCTGTTTTTT. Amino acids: CATGQGDGGELFF.

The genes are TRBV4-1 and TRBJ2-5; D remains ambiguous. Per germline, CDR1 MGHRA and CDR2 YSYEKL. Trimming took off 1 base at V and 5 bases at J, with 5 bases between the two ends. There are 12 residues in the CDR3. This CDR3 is CASSQGVETQYF. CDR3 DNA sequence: TGCGCCAGCAGCCAAGGAGTTGAGACCCAGTACTTC.

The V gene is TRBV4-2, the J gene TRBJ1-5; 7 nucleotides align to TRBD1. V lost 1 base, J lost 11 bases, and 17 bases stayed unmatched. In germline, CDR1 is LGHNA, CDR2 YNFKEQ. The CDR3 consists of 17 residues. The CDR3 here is CASSQVLQGTVLRTQHF. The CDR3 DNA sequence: TGTGCCAGCAGCCAAGTTTTGCAAGGGACAGTCCTGAGAACCCAGCATTTT.

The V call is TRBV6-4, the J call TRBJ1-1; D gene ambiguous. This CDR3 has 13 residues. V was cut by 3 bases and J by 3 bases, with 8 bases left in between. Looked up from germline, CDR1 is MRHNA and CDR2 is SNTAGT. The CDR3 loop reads CASSESGDTEAFF. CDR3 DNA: TGTGCCAGCAGTGAATCCGGGGACACTGAAGCTTTCTTT.

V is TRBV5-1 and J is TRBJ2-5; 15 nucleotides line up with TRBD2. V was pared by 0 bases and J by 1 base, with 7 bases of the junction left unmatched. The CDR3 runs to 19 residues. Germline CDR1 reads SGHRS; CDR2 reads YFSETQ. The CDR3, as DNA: TGCGCCAGCAGCTTGGTCGGAGGACTAGCGGGAGGGACCCAAGAGACCCAGTACTTC. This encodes CASSLVGGLAGGTQETQYF.

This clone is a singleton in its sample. This chain's CDR3 is CASTGRTEHNEQFF. The CDR3 DNA is TGTGCCAGCACTGGACGGACAGAACACAATGAGCAGTTCTTC. This sequence joins TRBV6-6 and TRBJ2-1; TRBD1 might be the D (6 bases). Germline V gene data show CDR1 as MNHNY and CDR2 as SVGAGI (reference sequence). This CDR3 has 14 amino acids. V was shortened by 7 bases and J by 5 bases, with 15 bases between the two germline ends.

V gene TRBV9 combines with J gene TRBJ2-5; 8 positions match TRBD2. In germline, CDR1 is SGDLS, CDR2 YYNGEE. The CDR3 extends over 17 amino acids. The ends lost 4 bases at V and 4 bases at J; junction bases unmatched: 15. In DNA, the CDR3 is TGTGCCAGCAGCTCCGCGGGGGGTTCCCGTTCGGTAGAGACCCAGTACTTC. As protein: CASSSAGGSRSVETQYF.

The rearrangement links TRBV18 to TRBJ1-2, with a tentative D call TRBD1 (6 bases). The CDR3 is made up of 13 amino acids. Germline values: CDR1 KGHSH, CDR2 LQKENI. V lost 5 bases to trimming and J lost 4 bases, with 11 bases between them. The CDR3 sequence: CASSEDSVYGYTF. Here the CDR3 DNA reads TGTGCCAGCTCAGAGGACAGCGTCTATGGCTACACCTTC.

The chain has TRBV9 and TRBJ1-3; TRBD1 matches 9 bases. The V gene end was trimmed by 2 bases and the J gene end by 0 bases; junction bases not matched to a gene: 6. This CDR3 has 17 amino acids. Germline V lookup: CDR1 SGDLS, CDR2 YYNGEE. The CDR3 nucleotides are TGTGCCAGCAGCGTGAACAGGGGGCCCTACTCTGGAAACACCATATATTTT. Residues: CASSVNRGPYSGNTIYF.

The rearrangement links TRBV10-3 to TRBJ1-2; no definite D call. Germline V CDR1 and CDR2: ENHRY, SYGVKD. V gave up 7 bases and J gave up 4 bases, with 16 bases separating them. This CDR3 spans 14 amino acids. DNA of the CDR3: TGTGCCATCACCGACTTCCCCGATGTCTATGGCTACACCTTC. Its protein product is CAITDFPDVYGYTF.

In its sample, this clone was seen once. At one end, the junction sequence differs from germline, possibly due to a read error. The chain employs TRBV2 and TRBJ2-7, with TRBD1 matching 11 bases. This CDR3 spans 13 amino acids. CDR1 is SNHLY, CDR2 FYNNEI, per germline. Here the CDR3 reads CASKGQGAYGQYF. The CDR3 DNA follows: TGTGCCAGCAAAGGACAGGGGGCTTACGGGCAGTACTTC.